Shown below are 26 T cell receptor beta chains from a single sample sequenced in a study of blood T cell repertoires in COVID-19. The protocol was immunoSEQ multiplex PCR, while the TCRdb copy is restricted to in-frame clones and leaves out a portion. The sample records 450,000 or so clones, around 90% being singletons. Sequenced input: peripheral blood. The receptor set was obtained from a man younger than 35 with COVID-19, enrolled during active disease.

The CDR3 region is CASSLVGYGNTEAFF. As DNA, the CDR3 is TGTGCCAGCAGCTTAGTCGGTTATGGGAACACTGAAGCTTTCTTT. The chain couples TRBV11-3 to TRBJ1-1; D gene ambiguous. CDR1 is SGHNT, CDR2 YENEEA, per germline. V was trimmed by 1 base and J by 1 base, leaving 10 bases between them. The CDR3 consists of 15 residues.

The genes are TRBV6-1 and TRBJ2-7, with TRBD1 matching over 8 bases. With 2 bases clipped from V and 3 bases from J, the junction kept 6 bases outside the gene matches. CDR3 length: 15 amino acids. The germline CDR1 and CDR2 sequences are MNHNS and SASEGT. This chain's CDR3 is CASSETSGGLYEQYF. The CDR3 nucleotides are TGTGCCAGCAGTGAAACGTCAGGGGGCCTCTACGAGCAGTACTTC.

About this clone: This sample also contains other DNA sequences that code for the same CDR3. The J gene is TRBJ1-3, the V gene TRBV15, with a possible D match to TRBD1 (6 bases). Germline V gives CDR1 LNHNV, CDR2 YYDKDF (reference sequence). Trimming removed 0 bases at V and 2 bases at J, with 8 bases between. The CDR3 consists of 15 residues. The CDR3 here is CATSRDKGAGNTIYF. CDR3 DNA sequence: TGTGCCACCAGCAGAGATAAGGGGGCTGGAAACACCATATATTTT.

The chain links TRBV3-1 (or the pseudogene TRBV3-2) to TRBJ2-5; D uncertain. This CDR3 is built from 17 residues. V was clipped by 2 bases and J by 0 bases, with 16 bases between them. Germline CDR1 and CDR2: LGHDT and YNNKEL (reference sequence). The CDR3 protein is CASSQTAIAVHQETQYF. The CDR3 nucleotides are TGTGCCAGCAGCCAAACCGCAATAGCAGTTCACCAAGAGACCCAGTACTTC.

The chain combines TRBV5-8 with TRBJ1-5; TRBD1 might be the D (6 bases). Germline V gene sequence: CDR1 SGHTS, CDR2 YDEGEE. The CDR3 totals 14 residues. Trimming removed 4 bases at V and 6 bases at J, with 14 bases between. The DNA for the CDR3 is TGTGCCAGCAGCCTACGGACAGTTTTTCAGCCCCAGCATTTT. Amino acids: CASSLRTVFQPQHF.

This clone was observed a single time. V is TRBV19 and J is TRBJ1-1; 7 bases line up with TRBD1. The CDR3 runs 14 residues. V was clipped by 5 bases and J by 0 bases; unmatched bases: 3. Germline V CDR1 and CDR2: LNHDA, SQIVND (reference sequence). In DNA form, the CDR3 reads TGTGCCAGTAGTCAACAGGGGCTGAACACTGAAGCTTTCTTT. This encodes CASSQQGLNTEAFF.

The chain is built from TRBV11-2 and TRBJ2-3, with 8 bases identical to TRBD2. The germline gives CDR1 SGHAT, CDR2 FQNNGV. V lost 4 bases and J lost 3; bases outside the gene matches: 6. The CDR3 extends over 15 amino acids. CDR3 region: CASSSRGGMTDTQYF. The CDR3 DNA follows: TGTGCCAGCAGCTCACGGGGGGGCATGACAGATACGCAGTATTTT.

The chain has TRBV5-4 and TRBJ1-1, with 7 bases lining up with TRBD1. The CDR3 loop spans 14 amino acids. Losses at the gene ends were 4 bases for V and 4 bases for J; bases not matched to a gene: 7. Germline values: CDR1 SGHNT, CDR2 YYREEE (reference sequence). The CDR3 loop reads CASSGQTGSTEAFF. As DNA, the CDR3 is TGTGCCAGCAGCGGCCAGACAGGGTCCACTGAAGCTTTCTTT.

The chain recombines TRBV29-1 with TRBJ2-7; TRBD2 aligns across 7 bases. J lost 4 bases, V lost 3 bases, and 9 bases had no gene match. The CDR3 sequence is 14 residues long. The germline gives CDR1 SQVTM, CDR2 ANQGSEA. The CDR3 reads CSVEGGSLSYEQYF. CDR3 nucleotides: TGCAGCGTTGAGGGCGGGAGTCTCTCGTACGAGCAGTACTTC.

CDR3 nucleotides: TGTGCCAGCAGCCTCGACACCTACAATGAGCAGTTCTTC. It translates to CASSLDTYNEQFF. The chain uses TRBV5-5 and TRBJ2-1; D remains unclear. The CDR3 sequence is 13 residues long. Germline V CDR1 and CDR2: SGHKS, YYEKEE (reference sequence). V lost 4 bases to trimming and J lost 2 bases, with 7 bases between them. The entire variable domain, with the rest obtained from reference TRBV5-5 and TRBJ2-1, is as follows: DAGVTQSPTHLIKTRGQQVTLRCSPISGHKSVSWYQQVLGQGPQFIFQYYEKEERGRGNFPDRFSARQFPNYSSELNVNALLLGDSALYLCASSLDTYNEQFFGPGTRLTVL.

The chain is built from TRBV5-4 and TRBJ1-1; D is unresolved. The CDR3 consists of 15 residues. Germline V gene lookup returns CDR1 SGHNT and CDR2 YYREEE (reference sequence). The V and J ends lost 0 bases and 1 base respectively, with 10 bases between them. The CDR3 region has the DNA TGTGCCAGCAGCTTGGCAGCGGGATCGAACACTGAAGCTTTCTTT. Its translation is CASSLAAGSNTEAFF.

CDR3 sequence reads: CAWEPGLGRPLHF. DNA of the CDR3: TGTGCCTGGGAACCGGGACTCGGGCGCCCCCTCCACTTT. V is TRBV30 and J is TRBJ1-6, with a tentative D call TRBD1 (5 bases). V was pared by 5 bases and J by 13 bases, with 18 bases between. The germline V gene encodes CDR1 GTSNPN and CDR2 SVGIG (reference sequence). There are 13 residues in the CDR3. Filled out from reference TRBV30 and TRBJ1-6, the complete variable domain reads SQTIHQWPATLVQPVGSPLSLECTVEGTSNPNLYWYRQAAGRGLQLLFYSVGIGQISSEVPQNLSASRPQDRQFILSSKKLLLSDSGFYLCAWEPGLGRPLHFGNGTRLTVT.

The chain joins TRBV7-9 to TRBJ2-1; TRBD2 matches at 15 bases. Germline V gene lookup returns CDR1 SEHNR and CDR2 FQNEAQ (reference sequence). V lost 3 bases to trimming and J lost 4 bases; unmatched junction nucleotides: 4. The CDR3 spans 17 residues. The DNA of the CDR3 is TGTGCCAGCAGCTTGGGACTAGCGGGGGGCATGTACAATGAGCAGTTCTTC. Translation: CASSLGLAGGMYNEQFF.

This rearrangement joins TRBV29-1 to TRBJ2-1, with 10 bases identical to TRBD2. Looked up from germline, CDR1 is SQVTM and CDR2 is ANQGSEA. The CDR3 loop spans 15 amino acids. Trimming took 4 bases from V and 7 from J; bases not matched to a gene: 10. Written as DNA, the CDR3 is TGCAGCGTTGGACTGCGCCTAGCGGGGGAGAATGAGCAGTTCTTC. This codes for CSVGLRLAGENEQFF.

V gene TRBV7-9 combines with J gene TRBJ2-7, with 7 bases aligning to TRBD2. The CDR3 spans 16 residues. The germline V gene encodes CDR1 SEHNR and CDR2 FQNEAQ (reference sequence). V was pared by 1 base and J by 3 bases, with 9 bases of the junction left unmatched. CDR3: CASSLDSSGTLYEQYF. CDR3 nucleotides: TGTGCCAGCAGCTTAGACTCTAGCGGAACTCTCTACGAGCAGTACTTC.

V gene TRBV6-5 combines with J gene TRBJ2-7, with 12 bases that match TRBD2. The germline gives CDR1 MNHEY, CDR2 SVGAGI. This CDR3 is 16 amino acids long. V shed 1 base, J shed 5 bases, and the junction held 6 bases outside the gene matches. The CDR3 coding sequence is TGTGCCAGCAGTTACTTCGGGACTAGCGGGTTAAACGAGCAGTACTTC. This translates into CASSYFGTSGLNEQYF.

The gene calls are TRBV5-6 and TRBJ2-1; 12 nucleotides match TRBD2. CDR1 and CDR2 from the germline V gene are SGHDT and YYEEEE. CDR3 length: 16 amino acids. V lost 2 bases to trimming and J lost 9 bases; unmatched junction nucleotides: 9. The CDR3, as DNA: TGTGCCAGCAGCTTTCCACCGACTAGCGGGAGTGGTGAGCAGTTCTTC. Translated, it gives CASSFPPTSGSGEQFF.

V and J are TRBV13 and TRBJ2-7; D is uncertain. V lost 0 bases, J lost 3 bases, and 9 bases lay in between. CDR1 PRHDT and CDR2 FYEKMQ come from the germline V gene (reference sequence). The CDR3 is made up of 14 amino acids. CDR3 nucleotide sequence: TGTGCCAGCAGCTTAGGACACAGTGTCTACGAGCAGTACTTC. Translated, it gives CASSLGHSVYEQYF.

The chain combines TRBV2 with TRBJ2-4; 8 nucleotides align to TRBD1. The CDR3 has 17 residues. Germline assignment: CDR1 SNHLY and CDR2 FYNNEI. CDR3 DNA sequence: TGTGCGAGTCAGGAGGACAGGGAGTTGGGACCCAAAAACATTCAGTACTTC. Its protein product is CASQEDRELGPKNIQYF.

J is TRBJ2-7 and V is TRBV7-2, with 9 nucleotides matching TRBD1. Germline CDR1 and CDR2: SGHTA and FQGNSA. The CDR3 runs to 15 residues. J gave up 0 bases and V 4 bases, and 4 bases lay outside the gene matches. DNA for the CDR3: TGTGCCAGCAGCTACGGGACAGGGTACTCCTACGAGCAGTACTTC. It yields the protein CASSYGTGYSYEQYF.

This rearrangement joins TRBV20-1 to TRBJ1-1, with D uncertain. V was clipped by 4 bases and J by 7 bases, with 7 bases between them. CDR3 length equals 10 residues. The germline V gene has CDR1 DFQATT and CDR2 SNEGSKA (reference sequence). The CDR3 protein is CSATLVEAFF. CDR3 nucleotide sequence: TGCAGTGCTACCCTCGTTGAAGCTTTCTTT.

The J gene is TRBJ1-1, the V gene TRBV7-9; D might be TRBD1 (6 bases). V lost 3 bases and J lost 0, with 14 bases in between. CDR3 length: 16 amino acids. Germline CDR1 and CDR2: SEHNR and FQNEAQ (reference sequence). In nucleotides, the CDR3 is TGTGCCAGCAGCTTTTCAGGGGTTGGAATGAACACTGAAGCTTTCTTT. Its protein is CASSFSGVGMNTEAFF.

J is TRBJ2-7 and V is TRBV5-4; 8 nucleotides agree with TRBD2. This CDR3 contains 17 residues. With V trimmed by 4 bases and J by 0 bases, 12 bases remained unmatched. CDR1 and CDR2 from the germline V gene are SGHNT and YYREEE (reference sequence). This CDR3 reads CASSQGRGGRSSYEQYF. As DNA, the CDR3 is TGTGCCAGCAGCCAGGGCCGTGGCGGGAGGAGCTCCTACGAGCAGTACTTC.

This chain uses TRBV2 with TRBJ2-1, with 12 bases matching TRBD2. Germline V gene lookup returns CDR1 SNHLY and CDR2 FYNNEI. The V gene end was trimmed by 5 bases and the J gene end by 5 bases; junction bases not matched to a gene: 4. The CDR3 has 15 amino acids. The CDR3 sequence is CASSPGLAGNNEQFF. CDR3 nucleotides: TGTGCCAGCAGTCCCGGACTAGCGGGGAACAATGAGCAGTTCTTC. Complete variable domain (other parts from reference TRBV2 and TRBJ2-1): EPEVTQTPSHQVTQMGQEVILRCVPISNHLYFYWYRQILGQKVEFLVSFYNNEISEKSEIFDDQFSVERPDGSNFTLKIRSTKLEDSAMYFCASSPGLAGNNEQFFGPGTRLTVL.

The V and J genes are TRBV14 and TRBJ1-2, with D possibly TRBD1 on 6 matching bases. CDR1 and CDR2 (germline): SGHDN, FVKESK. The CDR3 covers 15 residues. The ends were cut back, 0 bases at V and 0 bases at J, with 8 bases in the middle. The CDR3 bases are TGTGCCAGCAGCCAAGATCACAGGGCTAACTATGGCTACACCTTC. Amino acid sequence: CASSQDHRANYGYTF.

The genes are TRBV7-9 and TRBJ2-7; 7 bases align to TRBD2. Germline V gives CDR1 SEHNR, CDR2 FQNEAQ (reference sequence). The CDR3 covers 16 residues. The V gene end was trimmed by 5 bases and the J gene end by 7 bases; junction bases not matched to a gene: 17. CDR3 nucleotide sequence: TGTGCCAGCAGCCCAAGCGGGGAGCGCGGACTCTGGGAGCAGTACTTC. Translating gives CASSPSGERGLWEQYF.